These T cell receptor beta chains were read from a single sample in a study of T cell repertoires in cytomegalovirus infection. These receptors' targets are unknown. TCRdb reprocessed the reads via MiXCR and lists one record per CDR3 protein. Of about 900,000 distinct CDR3 sequences in the sample, about 33% were seen once. The material was cultured CD8+ T cells from PBMCs, obtained from culture after CMV antigen stimulation. The receptors were gathered from a human donor in good health (CMV status not recorded). Some clones in this sample may be carry-over from other donors' samples. Each CDR3 is given with its conserved first and last residue. A D gene is named only where the DNA matches it firmly. For some rows the clone size is stated as once, few or many, or as a class when expanded; others skip it.

V gene	J gene	clone size	D gene	CDR3 protein	CDR3 DNA
TRBV27	TRBJ1-2	.	TRBD1	CASSFSITGGGGYTF	TGTGCCAGCAGTTTTAGCATCACAGGGGGCGGGGGCTACACCTTC
TRBV27	TRBJ2-7	many	.	CASSLLRGKYEQYF	TGTGCCAGCAGCCTATTGAGGGGAAAGTACGAGCAGTACTTC
TRBV12-3/TRBV12-4	TRBJ2-3	many	.	CASSLGFSDTQYF	TGTGCCAGCAGTTTGGGGTTTTCAGATACGCAGTATTTT
TRBV19	TRBJ1-1	few	.	CASRSGHAEAFF	TGTGCCAGTAGATCTGGGCATGCTGAAGCTTTCTTT
TRBV7-6	TRBJ2-3	.	.	CASSLGVAEGSGTDTQYF	TGTGCCAGCAGCCTAGGGGTAGCGGAGGGGTCTGGGACAGATACGCAGTATTTT
TRBV11-2	TRBJ2-2	few	.	CASSAPGVGTGELFF	TGTGCCAGCAGCGCGCCAGGGGTGGGCACCGGGGAGCTGTTTTTT
TRBV2	TRBJ2-3	few	.	CASSDLGVSTDTQYF	TGTGCCAGCAGTGATTTAGGGGTTAGCACAGATACGCAGTATTTT
TRBV5-4	TRBJ2-1	.	TRBD2	CASSLSWNPESGGLDNEQFF	TGTGCCAGCAGCTTAAGTTGGAATCCCGAAAGCGGGGGGCTAGACAATGAGCAGTTCTTC
TRBV7-9	TRBJ2-5	few	TRBD1	CASSSDDRGRRETQYF	TGTGCCAGCAGCTCGGATGACAGGGGGCGACGGGAGACCCAGTACTTC
TRBV13	TRBJ2-1	.	.	CASSLERIEQFF	TGTGCCAGCAGCTTAGAGCGAATTGAGCAGTTCTTC
TRBV4-1	TRBJ1-1	few	.	CASSQGQFAGTEAFF	TGCGCCAGCAGCCAAGGACAGTTCGCGGGCACTGAAGCTTTCTTT
TRBV4-1	TRBJ1-4	many	.	CASSQASQGLDEKLFF	TGCGCCAGCAGCCAAGCTTCACAGGGTCTGGATGAAAAACTGTTTTTT
TRBV7-9	TRBJ2-4	few	.	CASSLAARAVIQYF	TGTGCCAGCAGCTTAGCAGCCAGGGCGGTCATTCAGTACTTC
TRBV4-2	TRBJ1-2	few	TRBD1	CASSQSGQGARYYGYTF	TGTGCCAGCAGCCAATCGGGACAGGGGGCGCGGTACTATGGCTACACCTTC
TRBV6-5	TRBJ2-2	few	TRBD1	CASSYSRGGWGELFF	TGTGCCAGCAGTTACTCGAGAGGGGGCTGGGGGGAGCTGTTTTTT
TRBV6-1	TRBJ2-1	once	TRBD1	CASSYAVAGGYNEQFF	TGTGCCAGCAGTTACGCGGTGGCAGGGGGCTACAATGAGCAGTTCTTC